This is a list of T cell receptor beta chains from one sample in a study of blood T cell repertoires in COVID-19. Clones were sequenced by immunoSEQ multiplex PCR, and TCRdb holds only the in-frame ones, with some missing. The sample includes about 52,000 clones, roughly 87% of them seen just once. What was sequenced was peripheral blood. The receptors shown here come from a human donor with active COVID-19. The donor label of this sample is uncertain. Both conserved end residues are part of each CDR3. The size entry is marked missing in some rows and otherwise reads once, few, many or a size class.

cdr3_aa v_call cdr3_length clone_size j_call
CSVDGVTSGPYNEQFF TRBV29-1 16 . TRBJ2-1
CASSLVGSGSTYEQYF TRBV5-6 16 . TRBJ2-7
CASSWGQLNTEAFF TRBV5-6 14 . TRBJ1-1
CASSPGDNRQGSQDYGYTF TRBV5-8 19 . TRBJ1-2
CASSIQALSGANVLTF TRBV19 16 . TRBJ2-6
CASSQRGQGGNYGYTF TRBV3-1/TRBV3-2 16 . TRBJ1-2
CASRAGTRNEKLFF TRBV2 14 . TRBJ1-4
CSVDRGGGEQFF TRBV29-1 12 once TRBJ2-1
CASSLGGNTEAFF TRBV12-3/TRBV12-4 13 . TRBJ1-1
CASSVGVSLAGGQETQYF TRBV9 18 . TRBJ2-5
CASSYEGASRNTIYF TRBV5-1 15 . TRBJ1-3
CASSQDPAAGIYEQYF TRBV4-2 16 . TRBJ2-7
CASSQDRIEQFF TRBV4-3 12 . TRBJ2-1
CASSVVPSTVNSPLHF TRBV9 16 few TRBJ1-6